This is a list of T cell receptor beta chains from one sample in a study of T cell responses to AZD1222 COVID-19 vaccine. The data were produced by immunoSEQ multiplex PCR, yet TCRdb's version contains in-frame clones alone and is incomplete. The repertoire has about 110,000 clones, 89% of them found once; the top ten carry less than 8%. The specimen comprised peripheral blood, sampled on day 0 of AZD1222 vaccination. The receptors derive from an adult in good health. CDR3s include the opening cysteine and the closing phenylalanine or tryptophan. A D gene is named only where the DNA matches it firmly. For some rows the clone size is stated as once, few or many, or as a class when expanded; others skip it.

d_call,clone_size,v_call,j_call,cdr3_aa,cdr3_nt
-,-,TRBV7-2,TRBJ1-5,CASSLESNRVVPQPQHF,TGTGCCAGCAGCTTAGAATCGAACAGGGTGGTCCCCCAGCCCCAGCATTTT
-,once,TRBV13,TRBJ1-1,CASSPQGSEAFF,TGTGCCAGCAGCCCTCAGGGCTCTGAAGCTTTCTTT
-,-,TRBV10-3,TRBJ2-7,CAISDGVSYEQYF,TGTGCCATCAGTGACGGAGTTTCGTACGAGCAGTACTTC
TRBD1,few,TRBV18,TRBJ1-1,CASSPGTGGYTEAFF,TGTGCCAGCTCACCTGGGACAGGGGGCTACACTGAAGCTTTCTTT
-,-,TRBV4-2,TRBJ2-1,CASSQDTYSAYNEQFF,TGTGCCAGCAGCCAAGACACCTACTCGGCCTACAATGAGCAGTTCTTC
TRBD1,-,TRBV9,TRBJ2-1,CASSAGQGSYNEQFF,TGTGCCAGCAGCGCAGGACAGGGCTCCTACAATGAGCAGTTCTTC
TRBD2,-,TRBV4-1,TRBJ2-3,CASSQEILAGRTDTQYF,TGCGCCAGCAGCCAAGAGATACTAGCGGGAAGAACAGATACGCAGTATTTT
-,-,TRBV23-1,TRBJ1-2,CASSPGPTEYGYTF,TGCGCCAGCAGTCCCGGACCTACTGAGTATGGCTACACCTTC
TRBD2,few,TRBV15,TRBJ2-1,CATSREVAGGAFNEQFF,TGTGCCACCAGCAGAGAGGTAGCGGGTGGCGCATTCAATGAGCAGTTCTTC
TRBD1,-,TRBV6-4,TRBJ2-2,CASSDRGRNTGELFF,TGTGCCAGCAGTGATAGGGGGCGGAACACCGGGGAGCTGTTTTTT
TRBD1,-,TRBV19,TRBJ1-5,CASSGTGPQPQHF,TGTGCCAGTTCCGGGACAGGCCCTCAGCCCCAGCATTTT
TRBD2,-,TRBV7-9,TRBJ2-6,CASSWRTSGSSGANVLTF,TGTGCCAGCAGCTGGCGGACTAGCGGGAGCTCTGGGGCCAACGTCCTGACTTTC
-,-,TRBV11-2,TRBJ2-5,CASSSRGGGRGTQYF,TGTGCCAGCAGCTCGCGAGGAGGGGGAAGGGGGACCCAGTACTTC
TRBD1,-,TRBV6-5,TRBJ1-2,CASSYNTGDYGYTF,TGTGCCAGCAGTTACAACACAGGGGACTATGGCTACACCTTC
-,-,TRBV3-1/TRBV3-2,TRBJ2-7,CASSQEFEQYF,TGTGCCAGCAGCCAAGAGTTCGAGCAGTACTTC
-,-,TRBV6-5,TRBJ1-6,CASNLRGDNSPLHF,TGTGCCAGCAACCTAAGAGGGGATAATTCACCCCTCCACTTT
TRBD2,-,TRBV5-1,TRBJ2-2,CASSLALADTGELFF,TGCGCCAGCAGCTTGGCACTAGCGGACACCGGGGAGCTGTTTTTT
-,once,TRBV2,TRBJ1-2,CASRNGQAYGYTF,TGTGCCAGCAGAAACGGACAAGCCTATGGCTACACCTTC
TRBD1,-,TRBV5-4,TRBJ1-2,CASSPGQGIAGYTF,TGTGCCAGCAGCCCGGGACAGGGTATCGCTGGCTACACCTTC
TRBD1,-,TRBV3-1/TRBV3-2,TRBJ2-7,CASSQDLATGTYEQYF,TGTGCCAGCAGCCAAGATCTTGCGACAGGGACGTACGAGCAGTACTTC
-,-,TRBV18,TRBJ2-7,CASSSDLYEQYF,TGTGCCAGCTCATCCGACCTCTACGAGCAGTACTTC
-,few,TRBV28,TRBJ1-6,CASSFSGYGSSYNSPLHF,TGTGCCAGCAGTTTCAGTGGGTATGGGAGCTCCTATAATTCACCCCTCCACTTT
-,-,TRBV19,TRBJ1-5,CATTGVGQNQPQHF,TGTGCCACTACTGGGGTCGGGCAGAATCAGCCCCAGCATTTT
-,-,TRBV28,TRBJ2-7,CASSLNGGGVLYEQYF,TGTGCCAGCAGTTTAAATGGGGGCGGCGTTCTCTACGAGCAGTACTTC
-,-,TRBV7-2,TRBJ2-5,CASSLSPERETQYF,TGTGCCAGCAGCTTATCTCCAGAGCGAGAGACCCAGTACTTC
TRBD2,few,TRBV27,TRBJ2-3,CASRLIAGRDTDTQYF,TGTGCCAGCAGGTTAATAGCGGGACGGGACACAGATACGCAGTATTTT
-,-,TRBV5-1,TRBJ1-1,CASSLAGENTEAFF,TGCGCCAGCAGCTTAGCAGGGGAGAACACTGAAGCTTTCTTT
TRBD1,-,TRBV7-9,TRBJ1-1,CASSLAGTGTVEAFF,TGTGCCAGCAGCCTAGCCGGGACAGGGACTGTTGAAGCTTTCTTT
TRBD1,-,TRBV6-1,TRBJ1-4,CASSENRGTNEKLFF,TGTGCCAGCAGTGAGAACAGGGGAACTAATGAAAAACTGTTTTTT
TRBD1,-,TRBV6-5,TRBJ1-4,CASSREDRGSEKLFF,TGTGCCAGCTCCCGCGAGGACAGGGGGAGTGAAAAACTGTTTTTT
TRBD1,once,TRBV19,TRBJ1-4,CASSEGGATNEKLFF,TGTGCCAGTAGTGAAGGGGGCGCGACTAATGAAAAACTGTTTTTT
-,-,TRBV28,TRBJ2-1,CASSLRLVNEQFF,TGTGCCAGCAGTTTAAGGTTGGTAAATGAGCAGTTCTTC
TRBD1,-,TRBV19,TRBJ1-5,CASSMNRGSNQPQHF,TGTGCCAGTAGTATGAACAGGGGCAGCAATCAGCCCCAGCATTTT
-,-,TRBV6-5,TRBJ1-1,CASTNGGGAFF,TGTGCCAGCACCAACGGGGGAGGCGCTTTCTTT
-,-,TRBV12-3/TRBV12-4,TRBJ1-2,CASSLGRYGYTF,TGTGCCAGCAGTTTAGGACGCTATGGCTACACCTTC
TRBD1,-,TRBV6-1,TRBJ1-5,CASSEATGGNQPQHF,TGTGCCAGCAGTGAAGCCACAGGGGGCAATCAGCCCCAGCATTTT
TRBD1,-,TRBV13,TRBJ2-7,CASSLEGQGAHEQYF,TGTGCCAGCAGCTTAGAGGGACAGGGGGCCCACGAGCAGTACTTC
-,-,TRBV6-2/TRBV6-3,TRBJ1-5,CASSYSAGDGAFYSNQPQHF,TGTGCCAGCAGTTACTCGGCGGGGGACGGGGCCTTTTATAGCAATCAGCCCCAGCATTTT
TRBD2,-,TRBV4-3,TRBJ2-7,CASSQDRGGRLASYEQYF,TGCGCCAGCAGCCAAGATCGGGGCGGGAGGCTTGCTTCCTACGAGCAGTACTTC
TRBD2,few,TRBV7-3,TRBJ2-3,CASSSNPSGSTDTQYF,TGTGCCAGCAGCTCGAACCCTAGCGGTAGCACAGATACGCAGTATTTT
-,-,TRBV24-1,TRBJ1-1,CATSDPWDRDTEAFF,TGTGCCACCAGTGACCCATGGGACCGGGACACTGAAGCTTTCTTT
-,-,TRBV28,TRBJ1-3,CAGSQAISGNTIYF,TGTGCGGGCAGCCAGGCTATCTCTGGAAACACCATATATTTT
-,-,TRBV30,TRBJ2-5,CAWSVHLLYQETQYF,TGTGCCTGGAGTGTCCATCTGTTGTACCAAGAGACCCAGTACTTC
TRBD1,few,TRBV6-4,TRBJ1-6,CASSDSTGNSPLHF,TGTGCCAGCAGTGACTCGACAGGGAATTCACCCCTCCACTTT
-,-,TRBV28,TRBJ2-7,CASSLMSGRYEQYF,TGTGCCAGCAGCCTTATGTCGGGCAGATACGAGCAGTACTTC